What follows are 29 T cell receptor beta chains derived from one specimen sequenced in a study of T cells in Graves' hyperthyroidism and ophthalmopathy. RNA transcripts provided the source from which TCR beta CDR3 regions were amplified. Primed by the HTBI set, a first-round RT-PCR was run on the TCR CDR3. One entry per CDR3 protein, called by TCRdb with MiXCR from the multiplex PCR reads. The sample includes more than 300,000 distinct CDR3 sequences, about 18% of them seen just once. The sequenced sample was blood. These receptors all stem from a woman younger than 45 with Graves' hyperthyroidism that later progressed to Graves' ophthalmopathy.

In the case of this clonotype: Since a much larger clone is just one base distant, this may be a read error. The CDR3 region has the DNA TGTGCCAGCAGTCTTTCACGGACAGGTGACTACGAGCAGTTCTTC. This encodes CASSLSRTGDYEQFF. The chain carries TRBV28 and TRBJ2-7, with 7 bases that match TRBD1. The end of the DNA is better explained by TRBJ2-1, so the J call may be wrong. The germline V gene has CDR1 MDHEN and CDR2 SYDVKM. The CDR3 is 15 amino acids.

V and J are TRBV19 and TRBJ1-5; the D is unclear. CDR1 is LNHDA and CDR2 is SQIVND in the germline V gene (reference sequence). The CDR3 has 15 residues. The ends were cut back, 4 bases at V and 7 bases at J, with 17 bases in the middle. The CDR3 loop reads CASSTYVWSSQPQHF. The DNA for the CDR3 is TGTGCCAGTAGTACCTACGTGTGGAGCAGCCAGCCCCAGCATTTT.

This clonotype was counted many times. This chain connects TRBV27 to TRBJ2-3, with 7 positions matching TRBD1. The CDR3 spans 13 residues. V was clipped by 6 bases and J by 7 bases; unmatched bases: 7. Germline values: CDR1 MNHEY, CDR2 SMNVEV (reference sequence). CDR3 loop: CASSQTGLNTQYF. CDR3 nucleotide sequence: TGTGCCAGCAGCCAGACAGGGTTAAATACGCAGTATTTT.

The rearrangement uses TRBV19 and TRBJ1-5; 8 bases align to TRBD1. Germline V gene data show CDR1 as LNHDA and CDR2 as SQIVND (reference sequence). Trimming at V came to 3 bases and at J to 5 bases, leaving 6 bases not matched to a gene. CDR3 length: 15 residues. In DNA form, the CDR3 reads TGTGCCAGTAGTATTTGGGCAGGGGGCGATCAGCCCCAGCATTTT. It is translated as CASSIWAGGDQPQHF.

This clonotype was observed many times. V is TRBV11-2 and J is TRBJ1-1; D gene ambiguous. Trimming left V 5 bases short and J 4 bases short, with 8 bases between. The CDR3 is 12 amino acids. Looked up from germline, CDR1 is SGHAT and CDR2 is FQNNGV. CDR3 protein: CASSPWGTEAFF. The CDR3 coding sequence is TGTGCCAGCAGCCCCTGGGGCACTGAAGCTTTCTTT.

In this sample, this clonotype turned up many times. The gene calls are TRBV28 and TRBJ1-4, with D tentatively TRBD1 (5 bases). This CDR3 has 14 residues. The germline V gene encodes CDR1 MDHEN and CDR2 SYDVKM. Trimming took 5 bases from V and 5 from J, leaving 12 bases between them. The CDR3 is CASSLLPGNEKLFF. The CDR3 coding sequence is TGTGCCAGCAGTCTCCTCCCAGGGAATGAAAAACTGTTTTTT.

The V and J genes are TRBV19 and TRBJ1-1; 8 bases fit TRBD1. The germline gives CDR1 LNHDA, CDR2 SQIVND (reference sequence). The length of the CDR3 is 11 residues. V dropped 6 bases and J dropped 8; count of bases not matched to a gene: 2. The CDR3 reads CASRGTGEAFF. The CDR3, as DNA: TGTGCCAGTAGGGGGACAGGAGAAGCTTTCTTT.

This clonotype was detected ten times or more. The CDR3 DNA follows: TGTGCCAGCAGTGAATTTCCAGCGGGAGCCAATGAGCAGTTCTTC. Translating gives CASSEFPAGANEQFF. The gene calls are TRBV2 and TRBJ2-1, with TRBD2 matching 8 bases. Losses at the gene ends were 2 bases for V and 6 bases for J; bases not matched to a gene: 6. Germline CDR1 SNHLY, CDR2 FYNNEI. This CDR3 has 15 residues. Filled out from reference TRBV2 and TRBJ2-1, the complete variable domain reads EPEVTQTPSHQVTQMGQEVILRCVPISNHLYFYWYRQILGQKVEFLVSFYNNEISEKSEIFDDQFSVERPDGSNFTLKIRSTKLEDSAMYFCASSEFPAGANEQFFGPGTRLTVL.

This clonotype was seen many times. The CDR3 DNA follows: TGTGCCAGCAGTTATGACCGGCCCCAGTTAAACACTGAAGCTTTCTTT. Translation: CASSYDRPQLNTEAFF. The rearrangement links TRBV6-5 to TRBJ1-1; D not certain. Between the trimmed V and J ends, which lost 3 bases and 2 bases, there was a span of 16 bases. Germline values: CDR1 MNHEY, CDR2 SVGAGI. This CDR3 region has 16 residues.

This rearrangement joins TRBV9 to TRBJ2-2; the D is unclear. This CDR3 region has 17 residues. The V and J ends lost 4 bases and 0 bases respectively, with 16 bases between them. In germline, CDR1 is SGDLS, CDR2 YYNGEE. CDR3 in amino acids: CASSLPLLEPNTGELFF. The CDR3 nucleotides are TGTGCCAGCAGCCTCCCTCTCCTCGAACCGAACACCGGGGAGCTGTTTTTT. Supplemented by reference TRBV9 and TRBJ2-2, the full variable domain reads DSGVTQTPKHLITATGQRVTLRCSPRSGDLSVYWYQQSLDQGLQFLIQYYNGEERAKGNILERFSAQQFPDLHSELNLSSLELGDSALYFCASSLPLLEPNTGELFFGEGSRLTVL.

Only a few counts were recorded for this clonotype. V gene TRBV4-1 combines with J gene TRBJ2-4, with 15 bases matching TRBD2. This CDR3 region has 21 residues. V was pared by 0 bases and J by 3 bases, with 12 bases of the junction left unmatched. Germline V gene data show CDR1 as MGHRA and CDR2 as YSYEKL. CDR3 amino acids: CASSQDRDGLAGGRGKNIQYF. In DNA, the CDR3 is TGCGCCAGCAGCCAAGATAGGGATGGACTAGCGGGGGGGCGGGGCAAAAACATTCAGTACTTC.

This clonotype showed up many times. The J gene is TRBJ1-1, the V gene TRBV7-9; weak D call: TRBD1 (6 bases). Germline V gene lookup returns CDR1 SEHNR and CDR2 FQNEAQ (reference sequence). V dropped 0 bases and J dropped 3 bases, with 20 bases sitting between them. The CDR3 covers 18 residues. CDR3 in DNA: TGTGCCAGCAGCTTAGCGTTGGCAGGGGAGGTGGCTGACACTGAAGCTTTCTTT. This gives the protein CASSLALAGEVADTEAFF. The full variable domain, in which reference TRBV7-9 and TRBJ1-1 provide the parts outside the CDR3, is DTGVSQNPRHKITKRGQNVTFRCDPISEHNRLYWYRQTLGQGPEFLTYFQNEAQLEKSRLLSDRFSAERPKGSFSTLEIQRTEQGDSAMYLCASSLALAGEVADTEAFFGQGTRLTVV.

The genes are TRBV2 and TRBJ2-4, with a tentative D call TRBD1 (5 bases). Germline V gives CDR1 SNHLY, CDR2 FYNNEI. The CDR3 runs 14 residues. V gave up 8 bases and J gave up 3 bases, with 14 bases separating them. Here the CDR3 DNA reads TGTGCCAGCGGTGTGGACAAAGGCAAAAACATTCAGTACTTC. This encodes CASGVDKGKNIQYF.

This clonotype occurred many times. The CDR3 DNA follows: TGTGCCAGCTCACCTCCGGGAGAGCAGTTCTTC. Translating it yields CASSPPGEQFF. This chain joins TRBV18 and TRBJ2-1, with D possibly TRBD2 on 5 matching bases. Trimming removed 3 bases from V and 10 bases from J, with 7 bases in between. The CDR3 contains 11 residues. Germline V lookup: CDR1 KGHSH, CDR2 LQKENI.

This clonotype was detected many times. The genes are TRBV5-4 and TRBJ2-7, with 8 positions matching TRBD1. The CDR3 sequence is 15 residues long. CDR1 is SGHNT, CDR2 YYREEE, per germline (reference sequence). V shed 4 bases and J 3 bases; nucleotides not matched to a gene: 9. The DNA of the CDR3 is TGTGCCAGCAGCCTACAAAATACAGGGGGCTACGAGCAGTACTTC. It is translated as CASSLQNTGGYEQYF.

This chain links TRBV20-1 with TRBJ2-3; the D gene could be TRBD1 or TRBD2 (6 bases each). Trimming removed 3 bases from V and 5 bases from J, with 15 bases in between. Germline V gene data show CDR1 as DFQATT and CDR2 as SNEGSKA (reference sequence). This CDR3 region has 14 residues. The CDR3 reads CSASLEGELDTQYF. The CDR3 bases are TGCAGTGCTAGCCTGGAGGGGGAGTTAGATACGCAGTATTTT.

The table lists this clonotype with many counts. This rearrangement joins TRBV3-1 to TRBJ2-7, with 9 bases matching TRBD2. The CDR3 covers 16 residues. Losses at the gene ends were 4 bases for V and 4 bases for J; bases not matched to a gene: 11. CDR1 and CDR2 from the germline V gene are LGHDT and YNNKEL (reference sequence). In nucleotides, the CDR3 is TGTGCCAGCAGCCTAGAGCCGGGACTAGCCGCGTACGAGCAGTACTTC. Protein product: CASSLEPGLAAYEQYF.

This clonotype was observed a handful of times. V and J are TRBV20-1 and TRBJ2-3; 14 positions agree with TRBD2. From germline, CDR1 is DFQATT and CDR2 SNEGSKA (reference sequence). V trimming: 4 bases; J trimming: 4 bases; junction bases outside the gene matches: 4. CDR3 length: 15 residues. The DNA for the CDR3 is TGCAGTGCTACTGGGACTAGCGGGAGACCAGATACGCAGTATTTT. Translation gives CSATGTSGRPDTQYF.

This clonotype has at least ten counts. The chain links TRBV28 to TRBJ2-7; 8 positions match TRBD1. This CDR3 is built from 17 residues. Germline CDR1 and CDR2: MDHEN and SYDVKM. J gave up 0 bases and V 3 bases, and 10 bases lay outside the gene matches. The CDR3 DNA sequence: TGTGCCAGCAGTTTCCCCTTGGACAGGGACAGCTCCTACGAGCAGTACTTC. It translates to CASSFPLDRDSSYEQYF.

In its sample, this clonotype was seen many times. V and J are TRBV29-1 and TRBJ1-1, with a tentative D call TRBD1 (6 bases). The germline V gene encodes CDR1 SQVTM and CDR2 ANQGSEA. The CDR3 has 13 residues. Trimming took off 3 bases at V and 1 base at J, with 9 bases between the two ends. The CDR3 sequence is CSVDRGTNTEAFF. The CDR3 DNA is TGCAGCGTTGACAGGGGCACGAACACTGAAGCTTTCTTT.

This clonotype was recorded at least ten times. The chain joins TRBV2 to TRBJ2-7, with D perhaps matching TRBD2 (6 bases). The ends were cut back, 7 bases at V and 9 bases at J, with 16 bases in the middle. This CDR3 spans 12 amino acids. CDR1 and CDR2 (germline): SNHLY, FYNNEI. The CDR3 DNA reads TGTGCCAGCAAGGCAGAGGTGGAGGGGCAGTACTTC. It encodes CASKAEVEGQYF.

This clonotype was picked up many times. The chain recombines TRBV27 with TRBJ1-1; D is undetermined. V was clipped by 0 bases and J by 0 bases, with 8 bases between them. The CDR3 is made up of 15 amino acids. Germline V gives CDR1 MNHEY, CDR2 SMNVEV (reference sequence). CDR3 in DNA: TGTGCCAGCAGTTTATCGCACAGCATGAACACTGAAGCTTTCTTT. This codes for CASSLSHSMNTEAFF.

This clonotype was seen repeatedly, ten times or more. This chain links TRBV7-9 with TRBJ2-5; D is possibly TRBD2 (5 bases). Per the germline V gene, CDR1 is SEHNR and CDR2 is FQNEAQ (reference sequence). V was trimmed by 1 base and J by 4 bases, leaving 16 bases between them. CDR3 length: 16 amino acids. Here the CDR3 DNA reads TGTGCCAGCAGCTTAGTCGGGCAGGCCGAGGGAGAGACCCAGTACTTC. It specifies CASSLVGQAEGETQYF.

This clonotype was recorded many times. The V and J genes are TRBV6-1 and TRBJ1-2; no firm D call. Trimming cost V 2 bases and J 8 bases, with 12 bases left between them. Germline-derived CDR1 and CDR2 are MNHNS and SASEGT. This CDR3 contains 13 residues. Written as DNA, the CDR3 is TGTGCCAGCAGTGAATTTAGCGGTTTGGGCTACACCTTC. Translation: CASSEFSGLGYTF.

This clonotype was observed at least ten times. The chain carries TRBV20-1 and TRBJ2-7, with TRBD2 matching 10 bases. Trimming took 1 base from V and 3 from J; bases not matched to a gene: 15. The CDR3 sequence is 18 residues long. Germline CDR1 and CDR2: DFQATT and SNEGSKA (reference sequence). The CDR3 DNA sequence: TGCAGTGCTAGAGTGGCTGGTCTGGGAGCGGGGGGGCTCTACGAGCAGTACTTC. It encodes CSARVAGLGAGGLYEQYF.

CDR3 loop: CATSRVRGTVQFF. The CDR3 DNA reads as TGTGCCACCAGCAGAGTACGGGGAACGGTCCAGTTCTTC. The chain has TRBV15 and TRBJ2-1, with D maybe TRBD2 (5 bases). The CDR3 has 13 residues. V was pared by 1 base and J by 13 bases, with 14 bases between. The germline V gene encodes CDR1 LNHNV and CDR2 YYDKDF (reference sequence). Complete variable domain (other parts from reference TRBV15 and TRBJ2-1): DAMVIQNPRYQVTQFGKPVTLSCSQTLNHNVMYWYQQKSSQAPKLLFHYYDKDFNNEADTPDNFQSRRPNTSFCFLDIRSPGLGDTAMYLCATSRVRGTVQFFGPGTRLTVL.

This clonotype was detected only a few times. A read error may explain this, as a much larger clone is one base away. The chain combines TRBV3-1 with TRBJ2-5; tentatively, D is TRBD2 (5 bases). The germline V and J ends were trimmed by 3 bases and 6 bases, with 26 bases remaining between them. CDR1 and CDR2 from the germline V gene are LGHDT and YNNKEL (reference sequence). The CDR3 covers 18 residues. CDR3 amino acids: CASSQPFRRSGRRKTQYF. The CDR3 DNA follows: TGTGCCAGCAGCCAGCCCTTTAGAAGGAGCGGTCGTAGGAAGACCCAGTACTTC.

In its sample, this clonotype was seen many times. The J gene is TRBJ2-5, the V gene TRBV2; 8 bases are a match to TRBD2. The CDR3 covers 17 residues. Germline V gene lookup returns CDR1 SNHLY and CDR2 FYNNEI. J gave up 2 bases and V 4 bases, and 12 bases lay outside the gene matches. The CDR3 region has the DNA TGTGCCAGCAGTGTGGACAAAAGCGGGAGTCAACAAGAGACCCAGTACTTC. Translating it yields CASSVDKSGSQQETQYF.

This clonotype was seen repeatedly, ten times or more. This chain connects TRBV7-3 to TRBJ2-5; no firm D call. The CDR3 sequence is 12 residues long. V gave up 11 bases and J gave up 1 base, with 11 bases separating them. CDR1 is SGHTA, CDR2 FQGTGA, per germline. CDR3 DNA sequence: TGTGCCCGAAGACATAGCCAAGAGACCCAGTACTTC. It specifies CARRHSQETQYF.